These T cell receptor beta chains were read from a single sample in a study of T cell responses to AZD1222 COVID-19 vaccine. The table came from immunoSEQ multiplex PCR; TCRdb's copy has only in-frame clones and leaves some out. The sample holds 95,000 to 150,000 clones, approximately 90% seen once. The starting material was peripheral blood, obtained on day 0 of AZD1222 vaccination. All receptors derive from an adult in good health. CDR3s include the opening cysteine and the closing phenylalanine or tryptophan. A D gene is named only where the DNA matches it firmly. Size is stated for part of the rows, as once, few or many counts, or as a class when the clone is expanded.

d_gene	v_gene	j_gene	abundance	CDR3aa	CDR3nt
TRBD2	TRBV25-1	TRBJ2-3	.	CASSEYRLAGESDTQYF	TGTGCCAGCAGTGAATATAGACTAGCGGGAGAATCAGATACGCAGTATTTT
.	TRBV28	TRBJ2-4	.	CASSFKEGYIQYF	TGTGCCAGCAGTTTTAAAGAGGGATACATTCAGTACTTC
.	TRBV5-8	TRBJ2-7	.	CASSLGGSYLYEQYF	TGTGCCAGCAGCTTGGGTGGGAGTTACCTCTACGAGCAGTACTTC
.	TRBV28	TRBJ1-2	few	CASSPAGSNYGYTF	TGTGCCAGCAGTCCCGCAGGGTCTAACTATGGCTACACCTTC
.	TRBV21-1	TRBJ2-1	.	CASSTLESRWQGANNEQFF	TGTGCCAGCAGCACCCTAGAGTCTCGATGGCAGGGGGCGAACAATGAGCAGTTCTTC
TRBD2	TRBV11-2	TRBJ2-1	medium-sized	CASTPSGGVGGEQFF	TGTGCCAGCACCCCTAGCGGGGGGGTCGGTGGTGAGCAGTTCTTC
TRBD1	TRBV19	TRBJ1-2	.	CASMRTGARAYGYTF	TGTGCCAGTATGCGGACAGGGGCTAGGGCTTATGGCTACACCTTC
TRBD1	TRBV11-2	TRBJ1-6	.	CASSSTGNRHF	TGTGCCAGCAGCTCGACAGGGAACCGCCACTTT
TRBD1	TRBV12-3/TRBV12-4	TRBJ1-2	.	CASSLKGALGYTF	TGTGCCAGCAGTTTAAAGGGGGCTCTTGGCTACACCTTC
.	TRBV27	TRBJ1-5	.	CASSPTGVDQPQHF	TGTGCCAGCAGCCCCACAGGTGTTGATCAGCCCCAGCATTTT
.	TRBV18	TRBJ1-1	.	CASSLAAIMNTEAFF	TGTGCCAGCTCACTTGCAGCGATTATGAACACTGAAGCTTTCTTT
TRBD1	TRBV15	TRBJ1-5	.	CATSRDPTGIGQPQHF	TGTGCCACCAGCAGAGATCCGACAGGGATTGGGCAGCCCCAGCATTTT
.	TRBV19	TRBJ1-2	.	CASTTRPGAAAGYGYTF	TGTGCCAGTACCACCCGGCCCGGGGCGGCCGCGGGCTATGGCTACACCTTC
TRBD1	TRBV6-2/TRBV6-3	TRBJ2-7	.	CASSPRGQGSSYEQYF	TGTGCCAGCAGTCCGCGGGGACAGGGGAGCTCCTACGAGCAGTACTTC
TRBD1	TRBV5-8	TRBJ2-7	.	CASSSVPGQGGSSYEQYF	TGTGCCAGCAGCTCGGTCCCGGGACAGGGAGGGAGCTCCTACGAGCAGTACTTC
TRBD2	TRBV19	TRBJ2-2	once	CASSLSRGGRAGTGELFF	TGTGCCAGTAGTCTCTCCCGGGGAGGGAGGGCCGGAACCGGGGAGCTGTTTTTT
.	TRBV4-1	TRBJ1-2	.	CASSQESVLGGYTF	TGCGCCAGCAGCCAAGAATCTGTCCTGGGTGGCTACACCTTC
TRBD1	TRBV19	TRBJ2-6	.	CASLQGSGANVLTF	TGTGCCAGTTTACAGGGGAGTGGGGCCAACGTCCTGACTTTC